This T cell receptor beta chain was captured in a study of blood T cells in healthy people across ages. This clonotype was observed once. Combining a sample-barcoded 5' primer with a J-beta primer mix, a second PCR ran for about 6 to 12 cycles. MiXCR, applied by TCRdb to the 5' RACE reads, yields one record per CDR3 protein. The sample yields approximately 800,000 distinct CDR3 sequences, approximately 35% seen once. The extraction recovered at least 5 micrograms of total RNA per sample. The CDR3 has 15 residues. With 0 bases removed from V and 3 bases from J, the gap between germline ends came to 10 bases. Germline CDR1 SGDLS, CDR2 YYNGEE.

This receptor was taken from a man aged 18 to 29 in good health. V and J are TRBV9 and TRBJ2-1; D remains ambiguous. The sequencing input was blood. The CDR3: CASSVGQINYNEQFF. In DNA form, the CDR3 reads TGTGCCAGCAGCGTAGGGCAGATTAACTACAATGAGCAGTTCTTC.